A single sample gave rise to the 14 T cell receptor beta chains below, sequenced in a study of metastatic and nonmetastatic thyroid tumors. TCRdb reanalyzed the PCR reads via MiXCR. The sample has about 43,000 clones; 3% to 3.5% are singletons. Treatment of any kind had been given to no patient before thyroid surgery. What was sequenced was blood. Receptors were obtained from a female donor with papillary thyroid cancer or a benign thyroid nodule (not recorded which). Some clones in this sample may be carry-over from other donors' samples.

In its sample, this clone was seen a few times. The rearrangement joins TRBV6-2 or TRBV6-3 to TRBJ2-5, with a weak D call TRBD2 (7 bases). This CDR3 has 13 residues. Looked up from germline, CDR1 is MNHEY and CDR2 is SVGEGT. Trimming cost V 11 bases and J 3 bases, with 16 bases left between them. CDR3 bases: TGTGCCGCCAGGGGAGGGGAAGAAGAGACCCAGTACTTC. It is translated as CAARGGEEETQYF.

The chain combines TRBV7-2 with TRBJ2-1; TRBD1 is a possible D gene (6 bases). This CDR3 region has 13 residues. Germline-derived CDR1 and CDR2 are SGHTA and FQGNSA. Trimming removed 4 bases at V and 12 bases at J, with 16 bases between. CDR3 bases: TGTGCCAGCAGCTCGGACCGAAGAGGGGGGCAGTTCTTC. As protein: CASSSDRRGGQFF. The full variable domain, with the rest looked up from reference TRBV7-2 and TRBJ2-1, is GAGVSQSPSNKVTEKGKDVELRCDPISGHTALYWYRQSLGQGLEFLIYFQGNSAPDKSGLPSDRFSAERTGGSVSTLTIQRTQQEDSAVYLCASSSDRRGGQFFGPGTRLTVL.

In its sample, this clone was seen many times. The DNA of the CDR3 is TGCAGCGTTGTCAACAACAATGAGCAGTTCTTC. This encodes CSVVNNNEQFF. The rearrangement uses TRBV29-1 and TRBJ2-1; no firm D call. Trimming removed 4 bases from V and 5 bases from J, with 6 bases in between. The CDR3 is 11 residues long. The germline V gene has CDR1 SQVTM and CDR2 ANQGSEA.

At least ten counts were recorded for this clone. The chain is built from TRBV5-1 and TRBJ2-5; perhaps D is TRBD1 or TRBD2 (5 bases each). Germline V gene sequence: CDR1 SGHRS, CDR2 YFSETQ. The CDR3 length is 14 residues. V was cut by 2 bases and J by 3 bases, with 11 bases left in between. CDR3 in DNA: TGCGCCAGCAGCTTCCCGGGGCCAGAAGAGACCCAGTACTTC. It translates to CASSFPGPEETQYF.

This clone was counted only a few times. The chain couples TRBV7-8 to TRBJ1-2; a possible D gene is TRBD1 (6 bases). There are 16 residues in the CDR3. The germline V gene has CDR1 SGHVS and CDR2 FQNEAQ. V was trimmed by 8 bases and J by 2 bases, leaving 21 bases between them. The CDR3 reads CASGPQGGALNYGYTF. For the CDR3, the DNA is TGTGCCAGCGGCCCCCAAGGGGGTGCCCTAAACTATGGCTACACCTTC.

This clone is classed as medium-sized. The V and J genes are TRBV28 and TRBJ1-2, with 7 bases matching TRBD1. Unmatched junction bases numbered 14, after V lost 5 bases and J lost 2 bases. CDR1 is MDHEN, CDR2 SYDVKM, per germline. The length of the CDR3 is 17 residues. CDR3 in amino acids: CASSLSWLDRRNYGYTF. The CDR3 coding sequence is TGTGCCAGCAGTCTCTCGTGGCTGGACAGGCGAAACTATGGCTACACCTTC.

This clone was counted at least ten times. A read error may account for a junction end that differs from germline. This sample also contains other DNA sequences that code for the same CDR3. V gene TRBV7-3 combines with J gene TRBJ1-6; D not resolved. The CDR3 has 16 residues. CDR1 and CDR2 (germline): SGHTA, FQGTGA. CDR3 sequence (DNA): TGTGCCGGCAGCGGACTTGTTAGCTCCTATAATTCACCCCTCCACTTT. Its protein product is CAGSGLVSSYNSPLHF.

This clone has a handful of counts. This may be a read error, as it is one base from a much larger clone. CDR3 in amino acids: CASYLSRPDTQYF. The CDR3 nucleotides read TGTGCCAGCTACCTAAGCCGGCCAGATACGCAGTATTTT. The genes are TRBV27 and TRBJ2-3; no clear D gene. Germline CDR1 MNHEY, CDR2 SMNVEV (reference sequence). Trimming removed 8 bases at V and 4 bases at J, with 13 bases between. The CDR3 covers 13 residues.

This clone was picked up many times. The chain is built from TRBV19 and TRBJ2-4, with TRBD1 as a possible D gene (5 bases). The CDR3 is 15 residues long. V lost 3 bases and J 0 bases, leaving 9 bases between the germline ends. The V gene's germline CDR1 is LNHDA and CDR2 SQIVND (reference sequence). CDR3 protein: CASSMTVIAKNIQYF. The CDR3 region has the DNA TGTGCCAGTAGTATGACAGTCATAGCCAAAAACATTCAGTACTTC.

In its sample, this clone was seen a few times. Since the CDR3 does not end with the conserved phenylalanine or tryptophan, this likely comes from a read error. The J gene is TRBJ1-2, the V gene TRBV19; D gene uncertain. Trimming cost V 5 bases and J 7 bases, with 11 bases left between them. The CDR3 consists of 12 residues. The V gene's germline CDR1 is LNHDA and CDR2 SQIVND (reference sequence). CDR3 in amino acids: CASSPQRGGYTL. The CDR3 nucleotides are TGTGCCAGTAGTCCACAACGGGGTGGCTACACCCTC.

This chain connects TRBV2 to TRBJ2-6; perhaps TRBD1 as D (6 bases). The CDR3 runs 17 residues. CDR1 SNHLY and CDR2 FYNNEI come from the germline V gene. V was cut by 3 bases and J by 0 bases, with 12 bases left in between. CDR3 nucleotide sequence: TGTGCCAGCAGTGAGGGCAGGGGTGGCTCTGGGGCCAACGTCCTGACTTTC. As protein: CASSEGRGGSGANVLTF.

Concerning this clone itself: One junction end disagrees with the germline gene, perhaps due to a read error. V is TRBV6-5 and J is TRBJ1-1; D is possibly TRBD1 (6 bases). This CDR3 is 13 amino acids long. Germline assignment: CDR1 MNHEY and CDR2 SVGAGI. CDR3 in amino acids: CASGYRVNTEAFF. In DNA, the CDR3 is TGTGCCAGCGGTTACAGGGTGAACACTGAAGCTTTCTTT.

This clone was recorded many times. The chain is built from TRBV29-1 and TRBJ1-3; 8 bases match TRBD1. In germline, CDR1 is SQVTM, CDR2 ANQGSEA. The CDR3 runs 15 residues. V gave up 4 bases and J gave up 0 bases; unmatched junction bases: 5. The chain's CDR3 is CSVGDRSISGNTIYF. CDR3 coding DNA: TGCAGCGTTGGGGACAGGTCTATCTCTGGAAACACCATATATTTT.

V gene TRBV6-1 combines with J gene TRBJ1-1, with no clear D. V lost 5 bases, J lost 1 base, and 8 bases lay in between. Germline CDR1 reads MNHNS; CDR2 reads SASEGT. CDR3 length: 13 amino acids. CDR3 region: CASSPAENTEAFF. The CDR3 nucleotides read TGTGCCAGCAGTCCGGCCGAGAACACTGAAGCTTTCTTT.